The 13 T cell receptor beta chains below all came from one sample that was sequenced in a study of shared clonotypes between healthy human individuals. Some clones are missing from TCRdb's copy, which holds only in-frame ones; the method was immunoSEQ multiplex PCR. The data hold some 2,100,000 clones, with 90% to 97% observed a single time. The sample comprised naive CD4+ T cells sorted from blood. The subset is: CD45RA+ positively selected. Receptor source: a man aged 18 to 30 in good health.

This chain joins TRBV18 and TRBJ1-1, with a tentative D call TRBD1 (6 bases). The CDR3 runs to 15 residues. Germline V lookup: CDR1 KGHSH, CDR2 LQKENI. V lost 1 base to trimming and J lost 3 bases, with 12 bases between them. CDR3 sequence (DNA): TGTGCCAGCTCACCACGGAAGGGGGAGGACACTGAAGCTTTCTTT. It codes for CASSPRKGEDTEAFF.

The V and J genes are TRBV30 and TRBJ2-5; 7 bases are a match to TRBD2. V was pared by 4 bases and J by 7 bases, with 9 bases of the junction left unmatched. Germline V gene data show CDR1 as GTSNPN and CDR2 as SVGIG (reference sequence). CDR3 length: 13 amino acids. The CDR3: CAWTGLVGVTQYF. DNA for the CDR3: TGTGCCTGGACCGGACTAGTTGGGGTGACCCAGTACTTC.

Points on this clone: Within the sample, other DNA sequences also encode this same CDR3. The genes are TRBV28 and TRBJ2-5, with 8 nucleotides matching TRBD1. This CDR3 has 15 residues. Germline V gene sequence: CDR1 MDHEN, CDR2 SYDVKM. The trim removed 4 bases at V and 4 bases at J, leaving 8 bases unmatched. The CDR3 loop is CASSSGGAGGETQYF. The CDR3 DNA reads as TGTGCCAGCAGTTCAGGGGGCGCAGGGGGAGAGACCCAGTACTTC.

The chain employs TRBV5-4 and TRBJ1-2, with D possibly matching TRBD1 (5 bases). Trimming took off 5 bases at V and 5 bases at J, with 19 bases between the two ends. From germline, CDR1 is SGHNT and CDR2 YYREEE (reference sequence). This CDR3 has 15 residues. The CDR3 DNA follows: TGTGCCAGCAGTCCCCGCCAAGACAGCCGATATGGCTACACCTTC. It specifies CASSPRQDSRYGYTF.

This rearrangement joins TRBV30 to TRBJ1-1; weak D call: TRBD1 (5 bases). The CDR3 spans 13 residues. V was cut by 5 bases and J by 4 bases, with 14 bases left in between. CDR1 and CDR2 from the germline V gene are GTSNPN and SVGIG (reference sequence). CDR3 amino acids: CAWVYQRGTEAFF. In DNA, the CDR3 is TGTGCCTGGGTTTATCAGAGGGGCACTGAAGCTTTCTTT. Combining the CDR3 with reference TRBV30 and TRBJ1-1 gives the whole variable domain SQTIHQWPATLVQPVGSPLSLECTVEGTSNPNLYWYRQAAGRGLQLLFYSVGIGQISSEVPQNLSASRPQDRQFILSSKKLLLSDSGFYLCAWVYQRGTEAFFGQGTRLTVV.

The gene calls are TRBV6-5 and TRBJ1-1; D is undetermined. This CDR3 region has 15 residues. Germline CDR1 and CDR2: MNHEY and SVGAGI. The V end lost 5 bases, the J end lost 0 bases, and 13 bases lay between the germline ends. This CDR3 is CASSGEDILNTEAFF. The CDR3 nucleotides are TGTGCCAGCAGTGGGGAGGATATTTTGAACACTGAAGCTTTCTTT.

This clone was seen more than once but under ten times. The CDR3 loop reads CASSSTGTGSSPLHF. In DNA, the CDR3 is TGTGCCAGCAGTTCAACCGGGACAGGCAGTTCACCCCTCCACTTT. V is TRBV6-5 and J is TRBJ1-6; 8 bases agree with TRBD1. The CDR3 runs to 15 residues. With V trimmed by 4 bases and J by 9 bases, 8 bases remained unmatched. Per the germline V gene, CDR1 is MNHEY and CDR2 is SVGAGI.

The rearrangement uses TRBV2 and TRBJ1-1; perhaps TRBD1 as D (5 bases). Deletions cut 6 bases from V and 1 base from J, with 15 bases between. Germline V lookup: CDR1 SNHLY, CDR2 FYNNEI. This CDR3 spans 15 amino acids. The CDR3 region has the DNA TGTGCCAGCAGATCCCAGGGACGAGGGAACACTGAAGCTTTCTTT. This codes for CASRSQGRGNTEAFF.

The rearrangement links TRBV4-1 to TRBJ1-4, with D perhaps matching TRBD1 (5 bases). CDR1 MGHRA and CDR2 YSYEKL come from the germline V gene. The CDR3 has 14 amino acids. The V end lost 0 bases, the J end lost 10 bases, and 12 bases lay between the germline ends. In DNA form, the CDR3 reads TGCGCCAGCAGCCAAGAGGGGGTTTGGGCAAAACTGTTTTTT. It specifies CASSQEGVWAKLFF.

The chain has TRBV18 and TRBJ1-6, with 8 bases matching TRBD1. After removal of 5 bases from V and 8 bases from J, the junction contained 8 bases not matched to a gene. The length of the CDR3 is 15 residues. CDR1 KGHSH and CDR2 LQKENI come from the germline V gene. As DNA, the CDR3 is TGTGCCAGCTCAATTTACGACAGGGGTGATTCACCCCTCCACTTT. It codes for CASSIYDRGDSPLHF.

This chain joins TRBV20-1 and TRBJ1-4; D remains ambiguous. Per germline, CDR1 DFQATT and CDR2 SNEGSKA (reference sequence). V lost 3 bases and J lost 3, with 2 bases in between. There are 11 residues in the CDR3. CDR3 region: CSASANEKLFF. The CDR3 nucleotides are TGCAGTGCTAGTGCTAATGAAAAACTGTTTTTT.

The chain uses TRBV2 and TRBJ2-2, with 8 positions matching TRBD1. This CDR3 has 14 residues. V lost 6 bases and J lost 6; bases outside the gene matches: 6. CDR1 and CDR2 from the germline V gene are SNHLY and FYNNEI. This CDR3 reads CASRGQVFPGELFF. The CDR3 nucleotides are TGTGCCAGCAGGGGACAGGTCTTTCCCGGGGAGCTGTTTTTT.

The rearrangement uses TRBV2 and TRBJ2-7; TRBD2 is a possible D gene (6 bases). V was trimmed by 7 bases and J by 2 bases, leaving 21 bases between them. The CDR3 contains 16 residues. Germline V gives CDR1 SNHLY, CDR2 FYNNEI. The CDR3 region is CASTARAGTSTYEQYF. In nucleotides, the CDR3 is TGTGCCAGCACCGCAAGGGCGGGGACCTCCACCTACGAGCAGTACTTC.